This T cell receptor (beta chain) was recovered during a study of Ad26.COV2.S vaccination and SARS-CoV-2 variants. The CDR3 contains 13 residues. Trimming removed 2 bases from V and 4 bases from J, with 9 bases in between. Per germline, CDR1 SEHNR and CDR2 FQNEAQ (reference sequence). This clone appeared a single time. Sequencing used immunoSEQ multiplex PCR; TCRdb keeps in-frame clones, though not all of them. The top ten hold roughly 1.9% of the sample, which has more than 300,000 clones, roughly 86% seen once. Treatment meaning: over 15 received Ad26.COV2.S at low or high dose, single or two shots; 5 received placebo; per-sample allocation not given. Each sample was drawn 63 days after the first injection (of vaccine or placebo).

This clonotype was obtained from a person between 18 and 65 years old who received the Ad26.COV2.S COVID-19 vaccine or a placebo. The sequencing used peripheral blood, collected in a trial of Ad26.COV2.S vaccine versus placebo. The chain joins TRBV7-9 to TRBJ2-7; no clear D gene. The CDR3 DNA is TGTGCCAGCAGCTTATGGGAAGGATACGAGCAGTACTTC. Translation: CASSLWEGYEQYF.